A selection of T cell receptor beta chains follows, all from one sample in a study of cytotoxic CD8 clonotypes in ibrutinib-treated CLL. The assay was immunoSEQ multiplex PCR, and TCRdb's table has in-frame clones only and misses some. This sample has 190,000 or so clones, with 72% found just once. The sequenced sample was PBMCs, obtained after 24 months of ibrutinib treatment. All receptors derive from a human donor with chronic lymphocytic leukemia. CDR3s leave out the opening cysteine and the closing phenylalanine or tryptophan. Clone size is not always given. Where it is, it says once, few, many or a class for expanded clones.

ASSPTRLTDTQY	.	TRBV9	TRBJ2-3
ATSSPQGVGNEQF	.	TRBV15	TRBJ2-1
ASSPGDVNQPQH	.	TRBV19	TRBJ1-5
ASARGPGTEAF	.	TRBV5-1	TRBJ1-1
ASSLRGGSGSIPDTQY	.	TRBV5-1	TRBJ2-3
ASSLQGGTEAF	.	TRBV5-1	TRBJ1-1
ASSGSSEAF	.	TRBV6-5	TRBJ1-1
ASSYALAGGLGEQF	few	TRBV11-3	TRBJ2-1
ASSFWTSDTDTQY	.	TRBV7-2	TRBJ2-3
ASSERSSYGYT	.	TRBV2	TRBJ1-2
ASSLNRAVQF	few	TRBV7-2	TRBJ2-1
ASSSGSEAF	.	TRBV11-2	TRBJ1-1
ASSLWDRDHEQF	.	TRBV27	TRBJ2-1
ASSRDAPYEQY	few	TRBV5-1	TRBJ2-7
ASSSTPEETQY	.	TRBV25-1	TRBJ2-5
ASSLDDSTYGYT	.	TRBV7-2	TRBJ1-2
AISTQSSSYEQY	few	TRBV10-3	TRBJ2-7
ASSPRDRVEKLF	.	TRBV14	TRBJ1-4
ASSPGTGGTDTQY	.	TRBV5-1	TRBJ2-3